This T cell receptor beta chain was observed in a study of cytomegalovirus exposure and HLA in healthy donors. A multiplex PCR was run with 60 Vbeta primers and 13 Jbeta primers. Using immunoSEQ multiplex PCR, the repertoire was profiled, and TCRdb retains in-frame clones only, with some absent. There are about 59,000 clones in the sample; about four fifths occur only once, and under 4% lies in the top ten. Germline V gene lookup returns CDR1 MNHNY and CDR2 SVGAGI (reference sequence). Trimming removed 0 bases from V and 5 bases from J; junction bases left unmatched: 5. This CDR3 region has 16 residues.

The sequence was collected from a middle-aged woman in good health and CMV-seronegative. Material for sequencing was PBMCs. The chain combines TRBV6-6 with TRBJ1-4, with 8 nucleotides matching TRBD1. CDR3 residues: CASSYSIGTGNEKLFF. CDR3 DNA: TGTGCCAGCAGTTACTCGATCGGGACAGGAAATGAAAAACTGTTTTTT.